One sample yielded the 22 T cell receptor beta chains listed below, sequenced in a study of post-analysis software for immune sequencing data. General study findings and limits: In patients, about five TRBV segments were more frequent than in controls, with TRBV5-6, TRBV5-1 and TRBV20-1 among them.

No antigen has been identified for these receptors. Unique molecular identifiers featured in each of the TCR beta cDNA libraries. TCRdb redid the calling of the PCR reads with MiXCR, one entry per CDR3 protein. The table has about 810,000 distinct CDR3 sequences, roughly half seen once. The specimen was blood. The receptor source for this set is a girl aged 10-17 years with multiple sclerosis.

The J gene is TRBJ1-1, the V gene TRBV6-5; possibly TRBD1 for D (5 bases). The ends were cut back, 0 bases at V and 7 bases at J, with 15 bases in the middle. Per germline, CDR1 MNHEY and CDR2 SVGAGI. This CDR3 has 15 amino acids. The CDR3 region is CASSYSGTGNIEAFF. In DNA, the CDR3 is TGTGCCAGCAGTTACTCGGGCACAGGTAATATTGAAGCTTTCTTT.

The chain carries TRBV12-3 or TRBV12-4 and TRBJ2-1, with 8 bases identical to TRBD1. The trim removed 8 bases at V and 1 base at J, leaving 4 bases unmatched. This CDR3 spans 14 amino acids. The CDR3 loop is CASQRQGSYNEQFF. The CDR3 coding sequence is TGTGCCAGCCAGAGACAGGGGTCCTACAATGAGCAGTTCTTC.

This clonotype was detected a few times. V gene TRBV20-1 combines with J gene TRBJ2-7, with D maybe TRBD1 (5 bases). Germline assignment: CDR1 DFQATT and CDR2 SNEGSKA (reference sequence). This CDR3 region has 13 residues. The V end lost 5 bases, the J end lost 0 bases, and 11 bases lay between the germline ends. CDR3 protein: CSAGLTGSYEQYF. The DNA of the CDR3 is TGCAGTGCTGGTCTTACAGGCTCCTACGAGCAGTACTTC.

This chain connects TRBV20-1 to TRBJ2-1; D possibly corresponds to TRBD2 (6 bases). This CDR3 spans 11 amino acids. Trimming shortened V by 3 bases and J by 15 bases, and 15 bases separated the two germline ends. The germline V gene has CDR1 DFQATT and CDR2 SNEGSKA (reference sequence). Here the CDR3 reads CSARAGRDAFF. CDR3 coding DNA: TGCAGTGCTAGGGCGGGGCGAGACGCGTTCTTC.

The chain's CDR3 is CSARGDRSSYNSPLHF. As DNA, the CDR3 is TGCAGTGCTAGGGGGGACAGGAGCAGTTATAATTCACCCCTCCACTTT. The chain combines TRBV20-1 with TRBJ1-6; 8 bases align to TRBD1. V trimming: 3 bases; J trimming: 4 bases; junction bases outside the gene matches: 8. CDR3 length: 16 amino acids. The germline V gene has CDR1 DFQATT and CDR2 SNEGSKA (reference sequence).

To note about this clonotype: The junction differs from germline at one of its ends, possibly a read error. The chain recombines TRBV7-2 with TRBJ2-1, with TRBD2 as a possible D gene (5 bases). The CDR3 spans 13 residues. The germline gives CDR1 SGHTA, CDR2 FQGNSA. The CDR3 DNA follows: TGTGCCTGCAGCTTACGGAGGAGCAATGAGCAGTTCTTC. Protein sequence: CACSLRRSNEQFF. The full variable domain, its missing parts supplied by reference TRBV7-2 and TRBJ2-1, is GAGVSQSPSNKVTEKGKDVELRCDPISGHTALYWYRQSLGQGLEFLIYFQGNSAPDKSGLPSDRFSAERTGGSVSTLTIQRTQQEDSAVYLCACSLRRSNEQFFGPGTRLTVL.

V usage is TRBV20-1 and J usage is TRBJ2-2; D may be TRBD1 (5 bases). CDR3 size: 14 residues. V gave up 1 base and J gave up 6 bases, with 12 bases separating them. Germline-derived CDR1 and CDR2 are DFQATT and SNEGSKA (reference sequence). In DNA form, the CDR3 reads TGCAGTGCTAGAGCACAGGCCCTCGCCGGGGAGCTGTTTTTT. It is translated as CSARAQALAGELFF.

This clonotype was seen more than once but under ten times. This chain connects TRBV20-1 to TRBJ2-6; D ambiguous. Per the germline V gene, CDR1 is DFQATT and CDR2 is SNEGSKA (reference sequence). This CDR3 has 14 residues. V lost 3 bases and J 0 bases, leaving 6 bases between the germline ends. In DNA, the CDR3 is TGCAGTGCTAGTGGCAGCTCTGGGGCCAACGTCCTGACTTTC. Translated: CSASGSSGANVLTF.

The V gene is TRBV6-5, the J gene TRBJ2-1, with D possibly being TRBD2 (6 bases). V lost 0 bases and J lost 3, with 12 bases in between. Per germline, CDR1 MNHEY and CDR2 SVGAGI. The CDR3 sequence is 16 residues long. The CDR3 region has the DNA TGTGCCAGCAGTTACTCGCGACCCGGGGGCTACAATGAGCAGTTCTTC. This codes for CASSYSRPGGYNEQFF.

This clonotype was observed a handful of times. The rearrangement uses TRBV10-3 and TRBJ2-7; 10 bases fit TRBD2. The V gene end was trimmed by 0 bases and the J gene end by 2 bases; junction bases not matched to a gene: 16. Germline loops: CDR1 ENHRY, CDR2 SYGVKD. This CDR3 spans 20 amino acids. The CDR3 coding sequence is TGTGCCATCAGTGAGTCGATACTAGCGGGGAGATGGCGCGAGGCCTACGAGCAGTACTTC. Translated, it gives CAISESILAGRWREAYEQYF.

The V call is TRBV20-1, the J call TRBJ1-5; D is possibly TRBD1 (6 bases). Trimming pared 1 base from V and 4 bases from J, leaving 11 bases between. There are 14 residues in the CDR3. In germline, CDR1 is DFQATT, CDR2 SNEGSKA (reference sequence). This chain's CDR3 is CSARAGQLNQPQHF. As DNA, the CDR3 is TGCAGTGCTAGAGCCGGACAGTTGAATCAGCCCCAGCATTTT.

The chain uses TRBV10-3 and TRBJ2-3; perhaps TRBD2 as D (5 bases). The CDR3 covers 14 residues. The germline gives CDR1 ENHRY, CDR2 SYGVKD. Trimming stripped 6 bases from V and 5 bases from J, with 15 bases between. CDR3 in amino acids: CAIRSVGVLDTQYF. The CDR3, as DNA: TGTGCCATCAGGTCGGTGGGAGTGTTAGATACGCAGTATTTT.

The chain uses TRBV5-1 and TRBJ1-1; TRBD1 is a possible D gene (6 bases). Trimming shortened V by 1 base and J by 1 base, and 11 bases separated the two germline ends. Germline values: CDR1 SGHRS, CDR2 YFSETQ. The CDR3 sequence is 15 residues long. The CDR3 nucleotides read TGCGCCAGCAGCTTGCGGCAGGGGACGAACACTGAAGCTTTCTTT. Translating it yields CASSLRQGTNTEAFF.

This sequence joins TRBV3-1 and TRBJ1-2; 8 positions agree with TRBD1. With V trimmed by 5 bases and J by 0 bases, 8 bases remained unmatched. There are 16 residues in the CDR3. Looked up from germline, CDR1 is LGHDT and CDR2 is YNNKEL (reference sequence). CDR3 protein: CASSSRDRTANYGYTF. For the CDR3, the DNA is TGTGCCAGCAGCTCCCGGGACAGGACTGCTAACTATGGCTACACCTTC.

The chain has TRBV29-1 and TRBJ2-5; TRBD1 aligns across 8 bases. V shed 7 bases, J shed 2 bases, and the junction held 15 bases outside the gene matches. This CDR3 is 16 amino acids long. Germline loops: CDR1 SQVTM, CDR2 ANQGSEA. CDR3 residues: CSAPPPATGAQETQYF. In DNA form, the CDR3 reads TGCAGCGCCCCCCCACCGGCGACAGGGGCTCAAGAGACCCAGTACTTC.

The chain carries TRBV29-1 and TRBJ2-3; D not certain. The V end lost 2 bases, the J end lost 1 base, and 10 bases lay between the germline ends. The germline CDR1 and CDR2 sequences are SQVTM and ANQGSEA. This CDR3 comprises 14 residues. CDR3 region: CSVEKAGGTDTQYF. The CDR3 DNA sequence: TGCAGCGTTGAAAAAGCAGGAGGCACAGATACGCAGTATTTT.

The chain has TRBV3-1 and TRBJ1-2; unclear D gene. The CDR3 has 15 amino acids. Trimming cost V 0 bases and J 8 bases, with 16 bases left between them. Germline V gene data show CDR1 as LGHDT and CDR2 as YNNKEL (reference sequence). The CDR3 region is CASSQDYEQWEGYTF. The CDR3 DNA reads TGTGCCAGCAGCCAAGATTATGAACAATGGGAAGGCTACACCTTC.

The J gene is TRBJ2-7, the V gene TRBV5-1; D may be TRBD1 (6 bases). CDR3 length: 14 residues. Per germline, CDR1 SGHRS and CDR2 YFSETQ. Trimming removed 4 bases from V and 2 bases from J, with 13 bases in between. CDR3 residues: CASSTTGSTYEQYF. The DNA for the CDR3 is TGCGCCAGCAGCACGACAGGTTCAACCTACGAGCAGTACTTC. Supplemented by reference TRBV5-1 and TRBJ2-7, the full variable domain reads KAGVTQTPRYLIKTRGQQVTLSCSPISGHRSVSWYQQTPGQGLQFLFEYFSETQRNKGNFPGRFSGRQFSNSRSEMNVSTLELGDSALYLCASSTTGSTYEQYFGPGTRLTVT.

The V call is TRBV27, the J call TRBJ2-1, with D perhaps being TRBD1 or TRBD2 (5 bases each). The CDR3 consists of 12 residues. V was cut by 5 bases and J by 8 bases, with 10 bases left in between. Germline V gene data show CDR1 as MNHEY and CDR2 as SMNVEV (reference sequence). The CDR3 sequence: CASSPGRDEQFF. CDR3 DNA sequence: TGTGCCAGCAGTCCGGGGCGGGATGAGCAGTTCTTC.

The chain employs TRBV6-5 and TRBJ2-1; D perhaps matches TRBD2 (6 bases). The J call may be mistaken, given a closer DNA end match to TRBJ2-7. Germline V lookup: CDR1 MNHEY, CDR2 SVGAGI. The CDR3 spans 14 residues. CDR3 sequence reads: CASKTGTWDYEQYF. The CDR3 DNA follows: TGTGCCAGCAAGACCGGGACTTGGGACTACGAGCAGTACTTC.

The chain uses TRBV5-1 and TRBJ1-2; D possibly corresponds to TRBD1 (6 bases). V was trimmed by 4 bases and J by 6 bases, leaving 22 bases between them. The CDR3 totals 16 residues. The germline V gene encodes CDR1 SGHRS and CDR2 YFSETQ. The chain's CDR3 is CASSRTQGLGANGYTF. CDR3 in DNA: TGCGCCAGCAGCCGCACACAGGGTCTGGGAGCAAATGGCTACACCTTC.

CDR3 in amino acids: CASSYLGVRDGEQYF. CDR3 bases: TGTGCCAGCAGTTACTTAGGGGTCCGGGATGGCGAGCAGTACTTC. The chain combines TRBV6-5 with TRBJ2-5; D assignment may be TRBD1 or TRBD2 (5 bases each). The better agreement between TRBJ2-7 and the DNA end casts doubt on the J call. The CDR3 runs 15 residues. CDR1 and CDR2 (germline): MNHEY, SVGAGI.